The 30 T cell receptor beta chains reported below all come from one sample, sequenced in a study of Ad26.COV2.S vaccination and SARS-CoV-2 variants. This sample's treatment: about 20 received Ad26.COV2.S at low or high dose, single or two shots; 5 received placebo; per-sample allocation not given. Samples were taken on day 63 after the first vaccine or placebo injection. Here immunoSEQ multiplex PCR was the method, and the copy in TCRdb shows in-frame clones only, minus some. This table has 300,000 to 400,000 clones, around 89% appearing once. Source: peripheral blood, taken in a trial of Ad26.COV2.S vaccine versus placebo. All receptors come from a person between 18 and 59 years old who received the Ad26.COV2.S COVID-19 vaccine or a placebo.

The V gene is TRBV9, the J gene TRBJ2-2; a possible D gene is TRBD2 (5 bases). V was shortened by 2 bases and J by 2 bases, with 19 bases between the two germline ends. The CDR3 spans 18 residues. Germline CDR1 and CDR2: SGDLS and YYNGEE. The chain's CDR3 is CASSVRGGREGNTGELFF. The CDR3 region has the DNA TGTGCCAGCAGCGTCAGAGGAGGACGGGAAGGAAACACCGGGGAGCTGTTTTTT.

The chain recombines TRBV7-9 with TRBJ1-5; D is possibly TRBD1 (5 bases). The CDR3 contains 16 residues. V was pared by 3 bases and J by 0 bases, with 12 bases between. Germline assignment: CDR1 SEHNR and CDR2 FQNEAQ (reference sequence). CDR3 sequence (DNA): TGTGCCAGCAGCTTGGGAAGGGGTTATAGCAATCAGCCCCAGCATTTT. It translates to CASSLGRGYSNQPQHF.

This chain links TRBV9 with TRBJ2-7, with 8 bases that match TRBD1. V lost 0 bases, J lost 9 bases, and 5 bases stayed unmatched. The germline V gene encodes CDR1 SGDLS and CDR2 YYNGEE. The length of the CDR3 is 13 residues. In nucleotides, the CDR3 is TGTGCCAGCAGCGTAGAGATGGGGACAGGGCAGTACTTC. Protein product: CASSVEMGTGQYF. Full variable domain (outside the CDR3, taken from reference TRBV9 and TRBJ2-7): DSGVTQTPKHLITATGQRVTLRCSPRSGDLSVYWYQQSLDQGLQFLIQYYNGEERAKGNILERFSAQQFPDLHSELNLSSLELGDSALYFCASSVEMGTGQYFGPGTRLTVT.

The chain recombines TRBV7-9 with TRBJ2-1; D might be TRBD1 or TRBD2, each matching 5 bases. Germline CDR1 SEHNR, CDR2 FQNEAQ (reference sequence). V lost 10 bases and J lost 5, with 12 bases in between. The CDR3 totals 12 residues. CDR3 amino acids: CANGRDHNEQFF. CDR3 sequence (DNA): TGTGCCAACGGCCGGGACCACAATGAGCAGTTCTTC.

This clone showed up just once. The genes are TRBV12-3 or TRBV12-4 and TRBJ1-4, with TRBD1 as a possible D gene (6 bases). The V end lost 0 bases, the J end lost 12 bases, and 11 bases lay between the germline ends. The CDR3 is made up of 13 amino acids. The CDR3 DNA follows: TGTGCCAGCAGTTTAGCTACAGGGTTGGAACTGTTTTTT. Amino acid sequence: CASSLATGLELFF.

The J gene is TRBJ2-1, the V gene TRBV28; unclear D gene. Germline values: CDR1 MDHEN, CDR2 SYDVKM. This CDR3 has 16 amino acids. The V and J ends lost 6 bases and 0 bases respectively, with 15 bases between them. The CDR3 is CASRFTVGSSYNEQFF. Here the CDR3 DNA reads TGTGCCAGCAGATTCACGGTGGGAAGCTCCTACAATGAGCAGTTCTTC.

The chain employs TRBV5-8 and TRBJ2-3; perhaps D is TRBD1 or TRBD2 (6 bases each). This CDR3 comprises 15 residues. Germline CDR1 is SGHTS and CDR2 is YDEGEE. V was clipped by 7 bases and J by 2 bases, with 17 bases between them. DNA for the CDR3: TGTGCCAGCGGAGGGGGGCGGGACCTCACAGATACGCAGTATTTT. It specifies CASGGGRDLTDTQYF.

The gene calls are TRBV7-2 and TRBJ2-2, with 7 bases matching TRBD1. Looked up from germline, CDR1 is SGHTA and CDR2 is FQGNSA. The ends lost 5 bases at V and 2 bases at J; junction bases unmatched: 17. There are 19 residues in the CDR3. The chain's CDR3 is CASSERKQGPLINTGELFF. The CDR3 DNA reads TGTGCCAGCAGCGAACGGAAACAGGGGCCCTTGATAAACACCGGGGAGCTGTTTTTT.

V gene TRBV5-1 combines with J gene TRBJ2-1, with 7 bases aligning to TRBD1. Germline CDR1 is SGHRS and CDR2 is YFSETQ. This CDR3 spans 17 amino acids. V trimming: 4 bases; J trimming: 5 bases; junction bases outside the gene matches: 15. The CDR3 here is CASSTGTEITTDNEQFF. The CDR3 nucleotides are TGCGCCAGCAGCACCGGGACAGAAATAACCACGGACAATGAGCAGTTCTTC.

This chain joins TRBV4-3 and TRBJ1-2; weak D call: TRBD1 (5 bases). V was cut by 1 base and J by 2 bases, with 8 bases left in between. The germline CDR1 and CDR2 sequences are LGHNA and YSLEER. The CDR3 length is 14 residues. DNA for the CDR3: TGCGCCAGCAGCCAAGGGGGCAGGAACTATGGCTACACCTTC. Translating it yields CASSQGGRNYGYTF.

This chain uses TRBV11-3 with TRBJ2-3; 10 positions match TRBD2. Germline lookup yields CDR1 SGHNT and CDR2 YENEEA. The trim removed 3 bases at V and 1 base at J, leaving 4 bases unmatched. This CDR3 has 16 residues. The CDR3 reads CASSFSGTSGTDTQYF. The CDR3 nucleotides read TGTGCCAGCAGCTTCTCCGGGACTAGCGGCACAGATACGCAGTATTTT.

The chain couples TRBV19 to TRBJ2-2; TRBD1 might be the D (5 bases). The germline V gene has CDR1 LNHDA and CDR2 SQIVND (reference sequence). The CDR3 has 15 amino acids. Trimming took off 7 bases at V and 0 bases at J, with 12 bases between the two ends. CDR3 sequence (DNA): TGTGCCAGTAAGCGAAGGGGCGCGAACACCGGGGAGCTGTTTTTT. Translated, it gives CASKRRGANTGELFF.

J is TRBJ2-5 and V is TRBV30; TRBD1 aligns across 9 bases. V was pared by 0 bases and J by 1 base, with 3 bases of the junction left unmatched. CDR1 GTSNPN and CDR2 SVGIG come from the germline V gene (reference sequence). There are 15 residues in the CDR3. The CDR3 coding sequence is TGTGCCTGGAGTGTTTACAGGGGGCTCCAAGAGACCCAGTACTTC. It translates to CAWSVYRGLQETQYF.

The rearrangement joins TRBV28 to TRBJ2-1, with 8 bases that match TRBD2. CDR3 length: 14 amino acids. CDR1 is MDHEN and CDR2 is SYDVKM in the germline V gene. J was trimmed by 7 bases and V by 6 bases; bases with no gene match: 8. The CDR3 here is CASRGGTSVNEQFF. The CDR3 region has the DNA TGTGCCAGCAGGGGGGGGACTAGTGTGAATGAGCAGTTCTTC.

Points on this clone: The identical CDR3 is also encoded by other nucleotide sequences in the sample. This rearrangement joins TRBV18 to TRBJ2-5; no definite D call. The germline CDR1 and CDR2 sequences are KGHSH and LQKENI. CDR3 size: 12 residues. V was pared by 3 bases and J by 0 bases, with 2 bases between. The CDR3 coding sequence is TGTGCCAGCTCACCGAACCAAGAGACCCAGTACTTC. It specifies CASSPNQETQYF.

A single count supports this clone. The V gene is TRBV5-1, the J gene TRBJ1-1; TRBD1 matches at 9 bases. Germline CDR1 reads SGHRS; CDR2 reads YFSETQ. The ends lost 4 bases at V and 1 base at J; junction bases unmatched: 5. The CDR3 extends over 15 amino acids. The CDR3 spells CASSTQTGGNTEAFF. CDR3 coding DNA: TGCGCCAGCAGCACACAGACAGGGGGGAACACTGAAGCTTTCTTT.

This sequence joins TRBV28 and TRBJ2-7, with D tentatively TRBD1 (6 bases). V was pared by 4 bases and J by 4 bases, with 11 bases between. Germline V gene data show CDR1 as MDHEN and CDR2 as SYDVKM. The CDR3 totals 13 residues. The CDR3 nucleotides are TGTGCCAGCAGTTGGGGACACGGGTACGAGCAGTACTTC. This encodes CASSWGHGYEQYF.

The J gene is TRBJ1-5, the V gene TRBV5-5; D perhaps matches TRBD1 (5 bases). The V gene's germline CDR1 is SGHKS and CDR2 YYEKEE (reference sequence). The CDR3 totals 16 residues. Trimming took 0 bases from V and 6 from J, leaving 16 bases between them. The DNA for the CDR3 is TGTGCCAGCAGCTTGGAGGTCTTTTCGGGGGTTCAGCCCCAGCATTTT. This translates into CASSLEVFSGVQPQHF.

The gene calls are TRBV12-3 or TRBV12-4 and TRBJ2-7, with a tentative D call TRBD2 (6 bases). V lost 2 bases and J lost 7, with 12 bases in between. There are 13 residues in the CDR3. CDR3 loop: CASSLLTRGEQYF. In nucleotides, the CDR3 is TGTGCCAGCAGTTTATTAACCCGGGGGGAGCAGTACTTC.

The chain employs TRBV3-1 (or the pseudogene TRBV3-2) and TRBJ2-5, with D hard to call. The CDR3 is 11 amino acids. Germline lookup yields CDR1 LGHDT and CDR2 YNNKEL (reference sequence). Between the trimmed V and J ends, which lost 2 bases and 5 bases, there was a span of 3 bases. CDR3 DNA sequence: TGTGCCAGCAGCCAATTGGAGACCCAGTACTTC. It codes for CASSQLETQYF.

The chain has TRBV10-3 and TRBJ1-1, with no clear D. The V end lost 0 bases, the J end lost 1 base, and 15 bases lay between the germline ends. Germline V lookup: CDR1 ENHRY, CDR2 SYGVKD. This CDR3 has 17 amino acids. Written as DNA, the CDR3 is TGTGCCATCAGTGAGTCGGGTCAAAGGAGGTGGAACACTGAAGCTTTCTTT. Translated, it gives CAISESGQRRWNTEAFF.

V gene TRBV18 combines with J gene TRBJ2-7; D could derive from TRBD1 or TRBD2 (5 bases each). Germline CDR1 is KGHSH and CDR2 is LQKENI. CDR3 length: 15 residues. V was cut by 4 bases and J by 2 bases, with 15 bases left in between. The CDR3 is CASSHRDVTAYEQYF. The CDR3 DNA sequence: TGTGCCAGCTCACACCGGGACGTAACAGCCTACGAGCAGTACTTC.

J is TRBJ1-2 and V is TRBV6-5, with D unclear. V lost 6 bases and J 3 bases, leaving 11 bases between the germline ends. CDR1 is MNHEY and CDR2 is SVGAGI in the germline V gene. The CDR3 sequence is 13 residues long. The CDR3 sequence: CASSRGSDYGYTF. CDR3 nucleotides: TGTGCCAGCAGCCGAGGGAGTGACTATGGCTACACCTTC.

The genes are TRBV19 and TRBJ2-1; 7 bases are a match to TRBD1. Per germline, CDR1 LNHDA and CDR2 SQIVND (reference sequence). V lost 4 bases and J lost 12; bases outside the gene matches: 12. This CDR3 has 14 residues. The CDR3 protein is CASSTFFRDRRQFF. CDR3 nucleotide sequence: TGTGCCAGTAGTACCTTCTTCCGGGACAGACGGCAGTTCTTC.

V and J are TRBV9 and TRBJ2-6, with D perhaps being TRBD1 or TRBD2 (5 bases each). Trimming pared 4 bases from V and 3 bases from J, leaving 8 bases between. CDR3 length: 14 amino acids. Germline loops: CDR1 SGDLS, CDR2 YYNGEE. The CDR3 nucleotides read TGTGCCAGCAGCCCAGGGAGTGGGGCCAACGTCCTGACTTTC. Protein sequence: CASSPGSGANVLTF.

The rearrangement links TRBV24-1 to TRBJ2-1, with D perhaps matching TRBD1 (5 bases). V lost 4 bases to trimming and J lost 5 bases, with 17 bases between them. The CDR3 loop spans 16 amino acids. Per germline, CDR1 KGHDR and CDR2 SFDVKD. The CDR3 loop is CATSEGRGALHNEQFF. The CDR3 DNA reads TGTGCCACCAGTGAGGGTCGTGGGGCCCTTCACAATGAGCAGTTCTTC.

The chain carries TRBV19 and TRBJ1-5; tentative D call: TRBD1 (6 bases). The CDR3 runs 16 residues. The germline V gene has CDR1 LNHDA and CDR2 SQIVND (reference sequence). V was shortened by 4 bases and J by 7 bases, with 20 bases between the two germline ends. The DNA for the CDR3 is TGTGCCAGTAGTACGACAGGAGGGGTGGGTATCCAGCCCCAGCATTTT. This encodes CASSTTGGVGIQPQHF.

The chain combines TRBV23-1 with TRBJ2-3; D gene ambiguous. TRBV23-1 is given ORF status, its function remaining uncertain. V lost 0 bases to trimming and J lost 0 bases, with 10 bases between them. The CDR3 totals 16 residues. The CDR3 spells CASSQSFRSSTDTQYF. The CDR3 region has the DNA TGCGCCAGCAGTCAATCTTTCAGGTCTAGCACAGATACGCAGTATTTT.

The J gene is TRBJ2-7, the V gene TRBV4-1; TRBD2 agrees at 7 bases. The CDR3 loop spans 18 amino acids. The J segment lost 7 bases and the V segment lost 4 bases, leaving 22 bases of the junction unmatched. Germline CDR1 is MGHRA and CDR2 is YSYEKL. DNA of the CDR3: TGCGCCAGCAGCCTGAATCCTTCCACCGGGACTACCCGTGGGGAGCAGTACTTC. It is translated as CASSLNPSTGTTRGEQYF.

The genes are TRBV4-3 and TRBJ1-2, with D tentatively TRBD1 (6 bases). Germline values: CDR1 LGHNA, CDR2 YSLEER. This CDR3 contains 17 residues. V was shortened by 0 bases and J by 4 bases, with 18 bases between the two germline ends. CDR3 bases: TGCGCCAGCAGCCAAGATGCAACAGGGCGGGGGCCCTATGGCTACACCTTC. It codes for CASSQDATGRGPYGYTF.